Presented here are 3 T cell receptor beta chains from one specimen sequenced in a study of T cell clonality in common variable immunodeficiency (dated by TCRdb to between 2015 and 2016). Library preparation used the immunoSEQ multiplex PCR assay. The table comes from immuneACCESS by way of TCRdb, which keeps in-frame sequences with V and J called. Part of the clones is missing from these tables; in studies checked, under half for an unresolved V gene and the rest for unknown reasons. This sample has around 50,000 clones in the table, none counted a single time. The top ten constitute about 1.8% of the sample. Sequencing was done on a sample of peripheral blood mononuclear cells. The receptors stem from a person aged 18 to 75 in good health.

There are many counts of this clone. The read is 3 residues too short to cover the CDR3 end, so that end is filled in from the germline J gene. The rearrangement joins TRBV18 to TRBJ1-3, with unresolved D. Trimming cost V 2 bases and J 0 bases, with 11 bases left between them. CDR1 and CDR2 (germline): KGHSH, LQKENI. The CDR3 extends over 16 amino acids. The chain's CDR3 is CASSPALTSSGNTIYF. Incomplete CDR3 DNA: TGTGCCAGCTCACCAGCGTTGACAAGCTCTGGAAACACC.

This clone was seen ten or more times. The CDR3 is cut off 3 residues early in the read; its end comes from the germline J gene. This rearrangement joins TRBV5-1 to TRBJ1-1, with 8 nucleotides matching TRBD1. V shed 3 bases and J 0 bases; nucleotides not matched to a gene: 7. From germline, CDR1 is SGHRS and CDR2 YFSETQ. The CDR3 totals 16 residues. The CDR3 protein is CASSWTGIIMNTEAFF. The part of the CDR3 DNA that was read is TGCGCCAGCAGCTGGACAGGGATAATAATGAACACTGAA.

This clone appeared many times. The read ends 3 residues before the CDR3 terminus; that terminus is restored from the germline J gene. The chain uses TRBV20-1 and TRBJ1-1, with a possible D match to TRBD1 (6 bases). CDR3 length: 13 amino acids. V was clipped by 3 bases and J by 4 bases, with 12 bases between them. From germline, CDR1 is DFQATT and CDR2 SNEGSKA (reference sequence). The DNA read from the CDR3 is TGCAGTGCTAGGGCTAGGGGGAGCACTGAA. Residues: CSARARGSTE. The complete CDR3 reads CSARARGSTEAFF.